This T cell receptor beta chain was sequenced for a study of post-analysis software for immune sequencing data. Study-level findings and limits: About five TRBV segments were more frequent in patients than controls; TRBV5-6, TRBV5-1 and TRBV20-1 belonged to this group.

The library was made from cDNA and included unique molecular identifiers. TCRdb processed the PCR reads anew with MiXCR; each CDR3 protein has one entry. The sample consists of 740,000 or so distinct CDR3 sequences, approximately 50% of them appearing once. This clonotype appeared a single time. Its antigen is still unknown. The CDR3 runs 10 residues. Germline V CDR1 and CDR2: DFQATT, SNEGSKA (reference sequence). The V gene lost 6 bases and the J gene lost 1 base, with 3 bases spanning the gap. The TCR was taken from a girl between 10 and 17 years old with multiple sclerosis. The sample was blood. The chain is built from TRBV20-1 and TRBJ1-2; D is uncertain. The CDR3 is CSALNYGYTF. CDR3 coding DNA: TGCAGTGCCCTTAACTATGGCTACACCTTC.